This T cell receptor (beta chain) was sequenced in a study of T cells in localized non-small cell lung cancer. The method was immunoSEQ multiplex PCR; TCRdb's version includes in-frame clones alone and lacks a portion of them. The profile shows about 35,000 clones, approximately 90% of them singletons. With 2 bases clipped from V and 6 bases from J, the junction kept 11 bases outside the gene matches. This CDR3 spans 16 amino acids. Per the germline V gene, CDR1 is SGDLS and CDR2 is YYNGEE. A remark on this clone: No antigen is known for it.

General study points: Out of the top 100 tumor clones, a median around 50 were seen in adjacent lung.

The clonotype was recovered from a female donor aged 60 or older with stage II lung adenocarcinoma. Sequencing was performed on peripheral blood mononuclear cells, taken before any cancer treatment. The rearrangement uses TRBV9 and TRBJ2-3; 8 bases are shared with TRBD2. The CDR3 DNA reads TGTGCCAGCAGCGTTCTAGCGGGTTCCCCGGGGGATACGCAGTATTTT. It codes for CASSVLAGSPGDTQYF.